The T cell receptor (beta chain) described here comes from a study of early T cells in non-severe SARS-CoV-2 infection (dated by TCRdb to about 2021). About the study as a whole: TCR sequencing used bulk RNA from unsorted whole blood, so alpha and beta chains could not be paired.

Library prep was done by 5' RACE. Sequencing instrument: NextSeq 500. In the TCR library protocol, unique molecular identifiers were attached to individual cDNA molecules to correct for PCR bias and sequencing error. Both TCR alpha and beta chains were sequenced, and tight co-correlation was observed between alpha and beta sequence abundances in each sample. The published analysis was carried out like this. Decombinator V4 was used to annotate TCR sequences for V gene, J gene and CDR3. Expanded TCRs were defined as changing significantly between any two time points under a Poisson model with p below 0.0001. TCR abundances were normalised to the total number of TCRs sequenced in each sample and reported as counts per million. MAIT TCRs were defined by TRAV1-2 paired with TRAJ12, TRAJ20 or TRAJ33, and iNKT TCRs by TRAV10 paired with TRAJ18. VDJdb, accessed on 1 November 2021, was searched for TCRs annotated for CMV, EBV and SARS-CoV-2, and TCRs annotated for more than one antigen were excluded. Using fastp at Q25 and MiXCR, TCRdb reprocessed the public reads and kept productive beta chains. Merged by CDR3 protein, the rows form single entries marked with the most common genes and DNA. The V and J calls come from TCRdb's annotation, not from the publication. The sample table holds about 60,000 distinct CDR3 sequences, of which about 11% were seen once. Less than 3.5% of the sample lies in the top ten.

Overall study outcomes, separate from this receptor: Matching against VDJdb was skewed toward anti-spike CD8 responses, likely underestimated virus-specific expansions, and missed private and CD4 specificities.

Set within a cohort of healthcare workers in London, UK, this nested case-control study involved weekly PCR testing of nasopharyngeal swabs along with blood sampling. Healthcare workers were recruited during the week of the UK lockdown, between 23 and 31 March 2020, and followed weekly for up to roughly 15 weeks. From the cysteine up to the phenylalanine, the CDR3 has a length of 14 residues. Of all the DNA, just the CDR3 is kept, 42 bases in frame from base 1. Looking up the germline V gene yields CDR1 MNHEY and CDR2 SVGAGI. V is trimmed back by 4 bases and J by 4 bases, and the junction contains 4 bases that no gene match accounts for. Turning to this clonotype: Its antigen is not yet known. Per-base quality was not reported, and no clone a single base away is much larger than it.

This chain joins TRBV6-5 to TRBJ2-3, with 8 bases in between that match TRBD2. This TCR was recovered from an adult who was a healthcare worker with PCR-confirmed SARS-CoV-2 infection or an uninfected control (not recorded which). The source material was whole blood, sampled at baseline. In nucleotides, the sequence is TGTGCCAGCAGTTCGGGAGGGCGGGCAGATACGCAGTATTTT. Its protein product is CASSSGGRADTQYF.